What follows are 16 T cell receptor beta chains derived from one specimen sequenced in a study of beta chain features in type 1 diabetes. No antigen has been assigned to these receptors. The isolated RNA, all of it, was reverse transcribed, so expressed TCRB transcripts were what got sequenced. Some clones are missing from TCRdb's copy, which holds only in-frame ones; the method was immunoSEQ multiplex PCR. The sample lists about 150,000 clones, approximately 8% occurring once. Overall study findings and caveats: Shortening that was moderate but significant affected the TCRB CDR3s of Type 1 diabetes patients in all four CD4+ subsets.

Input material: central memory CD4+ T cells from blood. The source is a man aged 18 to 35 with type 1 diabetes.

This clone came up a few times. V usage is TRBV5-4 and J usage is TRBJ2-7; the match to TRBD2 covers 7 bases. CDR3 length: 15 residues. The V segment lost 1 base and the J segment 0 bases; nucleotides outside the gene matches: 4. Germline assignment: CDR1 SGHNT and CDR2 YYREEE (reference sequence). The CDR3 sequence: CASSLSPSGSYEQYF. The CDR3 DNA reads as TGTGCCAGCAGCTTGTCTCCTAGCGGCTCCTACGAGCAGTACTTC.

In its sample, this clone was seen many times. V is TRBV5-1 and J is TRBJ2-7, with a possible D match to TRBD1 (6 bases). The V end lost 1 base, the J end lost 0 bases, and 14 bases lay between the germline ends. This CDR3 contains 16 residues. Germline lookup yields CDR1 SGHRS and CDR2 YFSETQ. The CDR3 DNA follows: TGCGCCAGCAGCTTGTCAGGACAGATCAGCTCCTACGAGCAGTACTTC. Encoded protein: CASSLSGQISSYEQYF.

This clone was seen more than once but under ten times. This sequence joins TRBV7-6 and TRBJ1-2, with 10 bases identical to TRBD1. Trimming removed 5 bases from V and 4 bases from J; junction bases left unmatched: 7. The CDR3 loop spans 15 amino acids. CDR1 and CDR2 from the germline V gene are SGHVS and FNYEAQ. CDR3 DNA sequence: TGTGCCAGCAGCGTCGACAGGGGGCTGGGCTATGGCTACACCTTC. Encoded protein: CASSVDRGLGYGYTF.

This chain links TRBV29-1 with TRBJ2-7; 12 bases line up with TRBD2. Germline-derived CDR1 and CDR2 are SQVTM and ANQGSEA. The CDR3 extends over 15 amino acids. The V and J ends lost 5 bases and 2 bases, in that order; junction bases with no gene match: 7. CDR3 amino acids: CSVRSLAGGAYEQYF. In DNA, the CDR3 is TGCAGCGTTCGCTCACTAGCGGGAGGTGCCTACGAGCAGTACTTC.

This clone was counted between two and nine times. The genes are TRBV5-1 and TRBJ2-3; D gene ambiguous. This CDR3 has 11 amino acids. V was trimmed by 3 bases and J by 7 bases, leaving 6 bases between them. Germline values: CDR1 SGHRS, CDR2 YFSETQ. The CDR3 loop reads CASSSLYTQYF. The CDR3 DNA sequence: TGCGCCAGCAGCTCCCTTTATACGCAGTATTTT.

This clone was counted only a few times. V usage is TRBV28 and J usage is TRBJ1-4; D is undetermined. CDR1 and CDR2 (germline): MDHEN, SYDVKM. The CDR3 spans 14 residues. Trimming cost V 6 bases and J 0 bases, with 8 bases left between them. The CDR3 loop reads CASRAVATNEKLFF. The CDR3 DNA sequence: TGTGCCAGCAGGGCCGTTGCAACTAATGAAAAACTGTTTTTT.

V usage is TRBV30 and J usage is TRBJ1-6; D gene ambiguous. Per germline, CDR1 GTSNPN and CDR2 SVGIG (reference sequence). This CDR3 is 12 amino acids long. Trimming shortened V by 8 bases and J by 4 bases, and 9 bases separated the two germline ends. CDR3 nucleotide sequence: TGTGCCGCAGGCCTTTATAATTCACCCCTCCACTTT. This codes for CAAGLYNSPLHF.

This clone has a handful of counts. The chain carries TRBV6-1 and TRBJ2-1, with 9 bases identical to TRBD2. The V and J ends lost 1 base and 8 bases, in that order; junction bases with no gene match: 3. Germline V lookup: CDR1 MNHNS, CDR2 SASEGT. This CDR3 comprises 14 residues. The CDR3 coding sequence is TGTGCCAGCAGTGAAGGGACTAGCGACCATGAGCAGTTCTTC. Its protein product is CASSEGTSDHEQFF.

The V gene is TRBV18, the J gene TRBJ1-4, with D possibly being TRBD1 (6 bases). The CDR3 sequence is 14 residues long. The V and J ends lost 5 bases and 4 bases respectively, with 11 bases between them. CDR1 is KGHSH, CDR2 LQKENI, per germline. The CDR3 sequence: CASSSLQGNEKLFF. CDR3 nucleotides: TGTGCCAGCTCATCCCTACAGGGTAATGAAAAACTGTTTTTT.

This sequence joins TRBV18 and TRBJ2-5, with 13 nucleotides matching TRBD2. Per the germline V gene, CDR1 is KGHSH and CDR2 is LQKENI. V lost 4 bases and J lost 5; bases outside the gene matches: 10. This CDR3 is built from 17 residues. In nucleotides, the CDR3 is TGTGCCAGCTCACGGAACGCCAGGACTAGCGGGGGTGAGACCCAGTACTTC. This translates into CASSRNARTSGGETQYF.

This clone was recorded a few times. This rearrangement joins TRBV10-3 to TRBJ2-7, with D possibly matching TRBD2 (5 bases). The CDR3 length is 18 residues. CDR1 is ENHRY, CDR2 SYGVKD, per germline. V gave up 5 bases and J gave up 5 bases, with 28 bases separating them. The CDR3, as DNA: TGTGCCATCAGTCCCACCGATGGGGTAGCGTCGCCCCAGGACGAGCAGTACTTC. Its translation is CAISPTDGVASPQDEQYF.

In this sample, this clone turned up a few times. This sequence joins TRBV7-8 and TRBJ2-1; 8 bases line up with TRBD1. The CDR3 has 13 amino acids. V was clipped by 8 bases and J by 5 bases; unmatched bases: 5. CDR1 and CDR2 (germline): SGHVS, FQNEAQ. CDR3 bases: TGTGCCAGCCGACAGGGGACCAACAATGAGCAGTTCTTC. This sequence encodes CASRQGTNNEQFF.

CDR3 bases: TGTGCCAGCAGTGGCGTGCGGCTAGCGGAAAACACCGGGGAGCTGTTTTTT. Translating gives CASSGVRLAENTGELFF. The rearrangement joins TRBV28 to TRBJ2-2, with 7 bases aligning to TRBD2. The CDR3 covers 17 residues. CDR1 and CDR2 from the germline V gene are MDHEN and SYDVKM. Trimming took 5 bases from V and 2 from J; bases not matched to a gene: 11. Supplemented by reference TRBV28 and TRBJ2-2, the full variable domain reads DVKVTQSSRYLVKRTGEKVFLECVQDMDHENMFWYRQDPGLGLRLIYFSYDVKMKEKGDIPEGYSVSREKKERFSLILESASTNQTSMYLCASSGVRLAENTGELFFGEGSRLTVL.

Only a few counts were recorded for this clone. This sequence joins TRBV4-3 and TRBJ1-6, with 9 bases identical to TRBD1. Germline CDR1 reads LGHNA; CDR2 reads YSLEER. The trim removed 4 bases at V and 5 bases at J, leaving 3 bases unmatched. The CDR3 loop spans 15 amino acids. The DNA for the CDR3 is TGCGCCAGCAGCCCCGGGACAGGGAATAATTCACCCCTCCACTTT. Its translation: CASSPGTGNNSPLHF.

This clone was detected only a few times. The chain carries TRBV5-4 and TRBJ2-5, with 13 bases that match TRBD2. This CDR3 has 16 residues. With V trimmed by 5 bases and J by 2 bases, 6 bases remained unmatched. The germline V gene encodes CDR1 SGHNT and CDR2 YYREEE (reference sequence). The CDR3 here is CASRSGTSGKQETQYF. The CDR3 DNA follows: TGTGCCAGCAGGTCCGGGACTAGCGGGAAACAAGAGACCCAGTACTTC.

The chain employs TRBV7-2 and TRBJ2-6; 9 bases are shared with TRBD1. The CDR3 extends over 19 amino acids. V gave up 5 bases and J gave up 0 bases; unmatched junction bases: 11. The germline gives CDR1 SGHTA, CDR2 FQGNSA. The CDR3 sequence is CASSPGWGQGLSGANVLTF. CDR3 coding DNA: TGTGCCAGCAGCCCGGGATGGGGACAGGGCCTCTCTGGGGCCAACGTCCTGACTTTC.